Listed here are 22 T cell receptor beta chains from one sample, sequenced in a study of post-analysis software for immune sequencing data. Whole-study findings and limits: Roughly 5 TRBV segments, TRBV5-6, TRBV5-1 and TRBV20-1 among them, were found more frequent in patients than controls.

Unique molecular identifiers tagged the TCR beta cDNA libraries. TCRdb recomputed calls from the PCR reads with MiXCR, one row per CDR3 protein. The sample comprises fewer than 550,000 distinct CDR3 sequences, under 40% of which are singletons, and 4.5% to 7.5% rests with the top ten. Their antigen targets remain unknown. Sequencing was carried out using blood. These receptor sequences come from a girl aged 2-17 years with multiple sclerosis.

The chain links TRBV20-1 to TRBJ2-3; D may be TRBD1 (6 bases). Trimming stripped 2 bases from V and 5 bases from J, with 17 bases between. Germline CDR1 reads DFQATT; CDR2 reads SNEGSKA (reference sequence). The CDR3 is made up of 15 amino acids. CDR3 region: CSARYLATQGDTQYF. Here the CDR3 DNA reads TGCAGTGCTAGATACTTAGCGACACAGGGAGATACGCAGTATTTT.

With respect to this clonotype: A junction boundary mismatches the germline segment, possibly from a read error. CDR3 DNA: TGCGCCAGCAGCCAAGATCGAGCAACTAATGAAAAAATGTTTTTT. As protein: CASSQDRATNEKMFF. This sequence joins TRBV4-1 and TRBJ1-4; D is unresolved. This CDR3 has 15 amino acids. The germline CDR1 and CDR2 sequences are MGHRA and YSYEKL.

There are a few counts of this clonotype. The rearrangement uses TRBV7-8 and TRBJ1-6, with 7 positions matching TRBD1. In germline, CDR1 is SGHVS, CDR2 FQNEAQ. The CDR3 totals 15 residues. J lost 10 bases, V lost 4 bases, and 10 bases had no gene match. The DNA of the CDR3 is TGTGCCAGCAGCTCCGGGACAGCCGGGAGGTCACCCCTCCACTTT. Encoded protein: CASSSGTAGRSPLHF.

This clonotype appeared a few times. The rearrangement links TRBV20-1 to TRBJ2-5; TRBD1 agrees at 8 bases. The CDR3 extends over 15 amino acids. V dropped 6 bases and J dropped 11; count of bases not matched to a gene: 20. From germline, CDR1 is DFQATT and CDR2 SNEGSKA (reference sequence). CDR3 amino acids: CSARQTGAVAVWQYF. In nucleotides, the CDR3 is TGCAGTGCACGCCAGACAGGGGCGGTAGCGGTCTGGCAGTACTTC.

The sample holds many counts of this clonotype. The V call is TRBV11-2, the J call TRBJ2-5, with 9 positions matching TRBD2. Germline assignment: CDR1 SGHAT and CDR2 FQNNGV. The CDR3 is 17 amino acids. After removal of 4 bases from V and 0 bases from J, the junction contained 9 bases not matched to a gene. The CDR3 DNA reads TGTGCCAGCAGCTCCGGCGGGGGGGCGATGTACCAAGAGACCCAGTACTTC. Protein product: CASSSGGGAMYQETQYF.

This chain uses TRBV29-1 with TRBJ2-4, with 7 bases identical to TRBD1. The CDR3 contains 16 residues. V dropped 8 bases and J dropped 0; count of bases not matched to a gene: 13. CDR1 is SQVTM and CDR2 is ANQGSEA in the germline V gene. The CDR3 DNA is TGCAGCCCACTGGCCAACAGGGGAATAGCCAAAAACATTCAGTACTTC. It specifies CSPLANRGIAKNIQYF. Combining the CDR3 with reference TRBV29-1 and TRBJ2-4 gives the whole variable domain SAVISQKPSRDICQRGTSLTIQCQVDSQVTMMFWYRQQPGQSLTLIATANQGSEATYESGFVIDKFPISRPNLTFSTLTVSNMSPEDSSIYLCSPLANRGIAKNIQYFGAGTRLSVL.

Notes on this clonotype: The junction does not match germline at one end; this may be a read error. The J gene is TRBJ2-4, the V gene TRBV6-1, with 9 bases fitting TRBD1. Germline loops: CDR1 MNHNS, CDR2 SASEGT. The CDR3 consists of 11 residues. The CDR3 DNA sequence: TGTGCCAGCAGTGAAAGGGACAGGGAGAACTTC. This sequence encodes CASSERDRENF.

CDR3 region: CASSPPGTGWSSYNEQFF. CDR3 DNA: TGTGCCAGCTCGCCTCCCGGGACAGGATGGAGCTCCTACAATGAGCAGTTCTTC. The genes are TRBV18 and TRBJ2-1; TRBD1 matches 8 bases. CDR3 length: 18 residues. Losses at the gene ends were 6 bases for V and 0 bases for J; bases not matched to a gene: 13. Germline values: CDR1 KGHSH, CDR2 LQKENI.

This clonotype was recorded a few times. The rearrangement uses TRBV9 and TRBJ2-3, with 8 bases fitting TRBD1. This CDR3 is built from 15 residues. CDR1 and CDR2 from the germline V gene are SGDLS and YYNGEE. The V gene end was trimmed by 0 bases and the J gene end by 3 bases; junction bases not matched to a gene: 3. The CDR3 is CASSVENRGTDTQYF. The CDR3 DNA sequence: TGTGCCAGCAGCGTAGAAAACAGGGGGACAGATACGCAGTATTTT.

Details on this clonotype: This may arise from a read error, as a much more abundant clone is one base away. This chain joins TRBV29-1 and TRBJ2-4; 8 positions agree with TRBD1. This CDR3 has 14 amino acids. Trimming removed 3 bases from V and 7 bases from J; junction bases left unmatched: 8. Germline CDR1 is SQVTM and CDR2 is ANQGSEA. The CDR3 coding sequence is TGCAGCGTTGAGGTCACCAGGGGGCTCAACATTCAGTACTTC. Encoded protein: CSVEVTRGLNIQYF.

The chain combines TRBV12-5 with TRBJ2-1; D may correspond to TRBD1 or TRBD2 (5 bases each). The V gene lost 3 bases and the J gene lost 6 bases, with 12 bases spanning the gap. Germline CDR1 reads LGHNT; CDR2 reads FRNRAP. This CDR3 comprises 14 residues. CDR3 coding DNA: TGTGCTAGTGGTTTTGGGGGTACCGGCAATGAGCAGTTCTTC. It is translated as CASGFGGTGNEQFF.

This clonotype was detected only a few times. The V gene is TRBV9, the J gene TRBJ2-1; 10 positions agree with TRBD2. The junction had 15 bases not matched to a gene; V was cut back by 3 bases and J by 0 bases. CDR3 size: 20 residues. Germline-derived CDR1 and CDR2 are SGDLS and YYNGEE. CDR3 residues: CASSASSGGIKLSSYNEQFF. CDR3 coding DNA: TGTGCCAGCAGCGCCTCTAGCGGGGGTATTAAATTGAGCTCCTACAATGAGCAGTTCTTC.

The rearrangement joins TRBV20-1 to TRBJ2-1; TRBD2 aligns across 8 bases. With 3 bases clipped from V and 4 bases from J, the junction kept 8 bases outside the gene matches. This CDR3 has 15 amino acids. Germline CDR1 reads DFQATT; CDR2 reads SNEGSKA (reference sequence). CDR3 sequence reads: CSARSGGGWYNEQFF. Here the CDR3 DNA reads TGCAGTGCTAGGTCCGGGGGGGGTTGGTACAATGAGCAGTTCTTC.

This clonotype was seen a handful of times. The V call is TRBV29-1, the J call TRBJ1-1; TRBD1 might be the D (6 bases). V lost 4 bases and J lost 8, with 11 bases in between. Germline-derived CDR1 and CDR2 are SQVTM and ANQGSEA. The CDR3 sequence is 11 residues long. This CDR3 is CSVGGGREAFF. CDR3 coding DNA: TGCAGCGTTGGTGGGGGGCGGGAAGCTTTCTTT.

This clonotype was seen only a few times. The chain uses TRBV6-2 or TRBV6-3 and TRBJ2-1; no definite D call. The germline V gene has CDR1 MNHEY and CDR2 SVGEGT. V was pared by 8 bases and J by 3 bases, with 17 bases between. The CDR3 spans 15 residues. In nucleotides, the CDR3 is TGTGCCAGCGGGTCTAGAGGACGGGTCTACAATGAGCAGTTCTTC. Its translation: CASGSRGRVYNEQFF.

The chain links TRBV20-1 to TRBJ1-1; 8 nucleotides match TRBD1. Looked up from germline, CDR1 is DFQATT and CDR2 is SNEGSKA (reference sequence). The J segment lost 5 bases and the V segment lost 0 bases, leaving 8 bases of the junction unmatched. The CDR3 is 15 amino acids. The CDR3 DNA follows: TGCAGTGCTAGAGAAACAGGGGGAATGGTGACTGAAGCTTTCTTT. Translation gives CSARETGGMVTEAFF.

This clonotype has more than one count but fewer than ten. The rearrangement uses TRBV28 and TRBJ2-5, with 7 bases matching TRBD2. The CDR3 covers 15 residues. Germline lookup yields CDR1 MDHEN and CDR2 SYDVKM. Trimming took 3 bases from V and 5 from J; bases not matched to a gene: 9. CDR3 sequence reads: CASSLGGRKEETQYF. CDR3 bases: TGTGCCAGCAGTTTGGGAGGGAGGAAGGAGGAGACCCAGTACTTC.

J is TRBJ1-4 and V is TRBV6-5; a possible D gene is TRBD1 (6 bases). Germline assignment: CDR1 MNHEY and CDR2 SVGAGI. This CDR3 has 14 amino acids. V lost 5 bases and J 11 bases, leaving 18 bases between the germline ends. CDR3 coding DNA: TGTGCCAGCAGTCGAGGGGGAATTGAGGGGAAACTGTTTTTT. This codes for CASSRGGIEGKLFF.

This clonotype was picked up a small number of times. The gene calls are TRBV10-3 and TRBJ1-4; TRBD1 is a possible D gene (6 bases). The CDR3 sequence is 14 residues long. With 6 bases removed from V and 5 bases from J, the gap between germline ends came to 13 bases. Germline assignment: CDR1 ENHRY and CDR2 SYGVKD. The CDR3 DNA sequence: TGTGCCATCAGCGGGGGCAACGAGAATGAAAAACTGTTTTTT. Residues: CAISGGNENEKLFF.

V and J are TRBV6-6 and TRBJ2-3; tentative D call: TRBD2 (7 bases). This CDR3 contains 13 residues. The V and J ends lost 5 bases and 6 bases respectively, with 12 bases between them. CDR1 is MNHNY, CDR2 SVGAGI, per germline (reference sequence). The CDR3 sequence is CASSGGGRDTQYF. The CDR3 DNA reads as TGTGCCAGCAGTGGGGGGGGCCGGGATACGCAGTATTTT.

This clonotype has just a few counts. The chain is built from TRBV2 and TRBJ2-1; D may be TRBD2 (5 bases). There are 17 residues in the CDR3. V lost 5 bases and J 0 bases, leaving 17 bases between the germline ends. Germline-derived CDR1 and CDR2 are SNHLY and FYNNEI. The CDR3 nucleotides are TGTGCCAGCAGTTCTGACATGGACTCCCTCTCCTACAATGAGCAGTTCTTC. As protein: CASSSDMDSLSYNEQFF.

The chain couples TRBV4-2 to TRBJ2-1; 12 positions agree with TRBD2. The CDR3 contains 17 residues. Per the germline V gene, CDR1 is LGHNA and CDR2 is YNFKEQ. The trim removed 5 bases at V and 9 bases at J, leaving 14 bases unmatched. The CDR3 sequence: CASSNAGTSGGWGEQFF. The CDR3 coding sequence is TGTGCCAGCAGCAACGCCGGAACTAGCGGGGGGTGGGGTGAGCAGTTCTTC.